These 16 T cell receptor beta chains were sequenced from one sample in a study of identical twins. TCRdb independently ran MiXCR on the 5' RACE reads; one entry per CDR3 protein. The table records roughly 260,000 distinct CDR3 sequences, 7.5% of them present only once. The same specimen was also included in a second study, on yellow fever vaccine responses in identical twins.

What was sequenced was CD8+ T cells sorted from blood. These receptors were obtained from a woman under 30 in good health.

This clonotype was seen many times. The rearrangement joins TRBV12-3 or TRBV12-4 to TRBJ2-7; no reliable D call. Trimming stripped 2 bases from V and 5 bases from J, with 4 bases between. The length of the CDR3 is 11 residues. DNA for the CDR3: TGTGCCAGCAGTTTATGGGACGAGCAGTACTTC. Translating it yields CASSLWDEQYF.

This clonotype was counted between two and nine times. This chain uses TRBV4-1 with TRBJ1-1; D possibly corresponds to TRBD1 (5 bases). The CDR3 is 13 residues long. V dropped 0 bases and J dropped 11 bases, with 13 bases sitting between them. Germline values: CDR1 MGHRA, CDR2 YSYEKL. The CDR3 reads CASSQELGSGAFF. The CDR3 nucleotides are TGCGCCAGCAGCCAAGAATTGGGGTCAGGGGCTTTCTTT.

The table lists this clonotype with a few counts. The V and J genes are TRBV5-1 and TRBJ1-1; no definite D call. With 5 bases removed from V and 3 bases from J, the gap between germline ends came to 5 bases. CDR3 length equals 11 residues. CDR1 is SGHRS, CDR2 YFSETQ, per germline. The CDR3 is CASSRDTEAFF. CDR3 nucleotides: TGCGCCAGCAGTCGGGACACTGAAGCTTTCTTT.

This clonotype was observed many times. The rearrangement uses TRBV7-9 and TRBJ1-5; no definite D call. Germline lookup yields CDR1 SEHNR and CDR2 FQNEAQ (reference sequence). The CDR3 length is 15 residues. Trimming removed 0 bases from V and 7 bases from J, with 13 bases in between. The CDR3 sequence: CASSLASEGNQPQHF. The DNA for the CDR3 is TGTGCCAGCAGCTTAGCGTCGGAGGGTAACCAGCCCCAGCATTTT.

The CDR3 DNA reads as TGTGCCAGCAGTTTATCGGGGGGGTCACGCGGCGGGAGCTACGAGCAGTACTTC. It encodes CASSLSGGSRGGSYEQYF. This rearrangement joins TRBV27 to TRBJ2-7, with 7 bases that match TRBD2. Germline values: CDR1 MNHEY, CDR2 SMNVEV (reference sequence). V gave up 0 bases and J gave up 3 bases; unmatched junction bases: 14. The length of the CDR3 is 18 residues.

The chain recombines TRBV7-3 with TRBJ2-1; TRBD1 matches 9 bases. The J segment lost 2 bases and the V segment lost 3 bases, leaving 2 bases of the junction unmatched. Germline V lookup: CDR1 SGHTA, CDR2 FQGTGA. CDR3 length equals 15 residues. The CDR3 bases are TGTGCCAGCAGCTTGGGGACAGGGCCCTACAATGAGCAGTTCTTC. Amino acid sequence: CASSLGTGPYNEQFF.

There are a few counts of this clonotype. V usage is TRBV25-1 and J usage is TRBJ2-1; perhaps TRBD2 as D (5 bases). This CDR3 has 13 amino acids. The germline gives CDR1 MGHDK, CDR2 SYGVNS. V was cut by 2 bases and J by 9 bases, with 11 bases left in between. The CDR3: CASSERLDFEQFF. The DNA of the CDR3 is TGTGCCAGCAGTGAACGACTGGACTTTGAGCAGTTCTTC. The full variable domain, with the rest looked up from reference TRBV25-1 and TRBJ2-1, is EADIYQTPRYLVIGTGKKITLECSQTMGHDKMYWYQQDPGMELHLIHYSYGVNSTEKGDLSSESTVSRIRTEHFPLTLESARPSHTSQYLCASSERLDFEQFFGPGTRLTVL.

This clonotype was recorded many times. DNA for the CDR3: TGTGCCAGCGCCTACACTCCTCTCGAAGCTTTCTTT. Encoded protein: CASAYTPLEAFF. This rearrangement joins TRBV7-9 to TRBJ1-1; D ambiguous. This CDR3 has 12 amino acids. Germline V gene data show CDR1 as SEHNR and CDR2 as FQNEAQ (reference sequence). V was cut by 8 bases and J by 8 bases, with 15 bases left in between.

The rearrangement links TRBV2 to TRBJ2-7; weak D call: TRBD1 (6 bases). This CDR3 contains 14 residues. CDR1 and CDR2 (germline): SNHLY, FYNNEI. With 4 bases removed from V and 2 bases from J, the gap between germline ends came to 12 bases. The CDR3 DNA follows: TGTGCCAGCAGTGGACCGGGACAAGCCTACGAGCAGTACTTC. Amino acids: CASSGPGQAYEQYF.

This clonotype showed up many times. J is TRBJ1-1 and V is TRBV14; the D is unclear. Germline V CDR1 and CDR2: SGHDN, FVKESK. The germline V and J ends were trimmed by 0 bases and 3 bases, with 11 bases remaining between them. CDR3 length: 15 residues. The CDR3 DNA reads as TGTGCCAGCAGCCAAGATTCGGGGAGGTACACTGAAGCTTTCTTT. Residues: CASSQDSGRYTEAFF. Combining the CDR3 with reference TRBV14 and TRBJ1-1 gives the whole variable domain EAGVTQFPSHSVIEKGQTVTLRCDPISGHDNLYWYRRVMGKEIKFLLHFVKESKQDESGMPNNRFLAERTGGTYSTLKVQPAELEDSGVYFCASSQDSGRYTEAFFGQGTRLTVV.

This chain uses TRBV4-1 with TRBJ2-6; D is uncertain. Germline-derived CDR1 and CDR2 are MGHRA and YSYEKL. The V gene lost 0 bases and the J gene lost 4 bases, with 10 bases spanning the gap. CDR3 length: 16 residues. The CDR3 region is CASSQEMAPGANVLTF. CDR3 bases: TGCGCCAGCAGCCAAGAAATGGCCCCGGGGGCCAACGTCCTGACTTTC.

The V gene is TRBV7-9, the J gene TRBJ2-1; 7 bases fit TRBD2. In germline, CDR1 is SEHNR, CDR2 FQNEAQ (reference sequence). The CDR3 spans 15 residues. V lost 4 bases, J lost 2 bases, and 5 bases stayed unmatched. The CDR3 nucleotides read TGTGCCAGCAGCTCGCGCGGGGGAACCTACAATGAGCAGTTCTTC. Amino acids: CASSSRGGTYNEQFF.

This clonotype was seen more than once but under ten times. This sequence joins TRBV7-8 and TRBJ2-1, with TRBD2 matching over 15 bases. V lost 2 bases, J lost 5 bases, and 4 bases stayed unmatched. Looked up from germline, CDR1 is SGHVS and CDR2 is FQNEAQ. The CDR3 consists of 17 residues. The CDR3 nucleotides are TGTGCCAGCAGCTTACCGGGACTAGCGGGAGGACACAATGAGCAGTTCTTC. It translates to CASSLPGLAGGHNEQFF.

The V gene is TRBV10-3, the J gene TRBJ2-1; D is ambiguous. CDR1 ENHRY and CDR2 SYGVKD come from the germline V gene. Trimming cost V 0 bases and J 5 bases, with 11 bases left between them. CDR3 length: 15 amino acids. In nucleotides, the CDR3 is TGTGCCATCAGTGAGTCGTTAGACTCTAACAATGAGCAGTTCTTC. Amino acids: CAISESLDSNNEQFF.

The rearrangement links TRBV2 to TRBJ2-1; D possibly corresponds to TRBD2 (6 bases). The CDR3 covers 14 residues. The V gene lost 4 bases and the J gene lost 0 bases, with 7 bases spanning the gap. Germline assignment: CDR1 SNHLY and CDR2 FYNNEI. The CDR3 region has the DNA TGTGCCAGCAGTGGGGGGGACTCCTACAATGAGCAGTTCTTC. This codes for CASSGGDSYNEQFF.

The V call is TRBV4-1, the J call TRBJ1-6; tentative D call: TRBD1 (5 bases). The CDR3 runs to 13 residues. Germline assignment: CDR1 MGHRA and CDR2 YSYEKL. V dropped 4 bases and J dropped 8 bases, with 9 bases sitting between them. CDR3 sequence: CASSPRVDSPLHF. CDR3 nucleotide sequence: TGCGCCAGCAGCCCCAGGGTAGATTCACCCCTCCACTTT.